The source of this TCR beta chain is a study of blood T cell repertoires in COVID-19. Study-wide background: Spain, Italy and the United States supplied samples that represented acute and convalescent COVID-19. Sources were T cells, B-cell-depleted T cells, or PBMCs; the material itself was cDNA or gDNA.

Germline V lookup: CDR1 ENHRY, CDR2 SYGVKD. The CDR3 sequence is 14 residues long. The germline V and J ends were trimmed by 4 bases and 2 bases, with 11 bases remaining between them. Participants, about 18 to 90 years old, spanned under 30 US areas. Sequenced by immunoSEQ multiplex PCR; TCRdb stores in-frame clones only, minus some. The sample includes approximately 170,000 clones, 79% of them seen just once. This clone has more than one count but fewer than ten. The V gene is TRBV10-3, the J gene TRBJ1-1; maybe TRBD1 (6 bases). Sequencing was done on a sample of PBMCs or T cells enriched from blood (not recorded which). This clonotype originated in a woman in her seventies in a cohort exposed to, infected with or recovered from COVID-19 (not recorded which). CDR3 DNA: TGTGCCATCAGTGGGACAGAAGAAAACACTGAAGCTTTCTTT. It translates to CAISGTEENTEAFF.